The 24 T cell receptor beta chains below come from one sample, sequenced in a study of CD8 T cells in ankylosing spondylitis. TCRdb re-analysed the 5' RACE reads in MiXCR, keeping a single row per CDR3 protein. The top ten hold 3% to 4% of the sample, which has about 310,000 distinct CDR3 sequences, more than 20% seen once. Sequenced material: blood, either unsorted or a sorted T cell fraction (not recorded which). The receptor set was obtained from a female donor with ankylosing spondylitis or in good health (not recorded which).

The V call is TRBV21-1, the J call TRBJ2-1; the D call of TRBD2 is as the table states it, not checked on the DNA. TRBV21-1 is described as a pseudogene. This CDR3 has 17 amino acids. The CDR3 sequence is CASSPTRLAGDPRGQFF. CDR3 sequence (DNA): TGTGCCAGCAGCCCGACTCGACTAGCGGGAGACCCTAGGGGGCAGTTCTTC.

The rearrangement uses TRBV20-1 and TRBJ2-5; TRBD2 matches at 8 bases. Trimming cost V 1 base and J 5 bases; bases outside gene matches: 9. This CDR3 region has 15 residues. Germline assignment: CDR1 DFQATT and CDR2 SNEGSKA (reference sequence). The CDR3 sequence is CSARGSGRPRETQYF. CDR3 nucleotide sequence: TGCAGTGCTAGAGGGAGCGGGAGACCTCGGGAGACCCAGTACTTC.

The V call is TRBV7-2, the J call TRBJ2-3; D call uncertain. Trimming stripped 3 bases from V and 5 bases from J, with 18 bases between. CDR3 length: 16 amino acids. Looked up from germline, CDR1 is SGHTA and CDR2 is FQGNSA. CDR3 region: CASSLSMGTPEDTQYF. CDR3 sequence (DNA): TGTGCCAGCAGCTTGTCAATGGGAACCCCTGAAGATACGCAGTATTTT.

In this sample, this clonotype turned up a few times. The chain is built from TRBV12-3 or TRBV12-4 and TRBJ2-3, with 7 bases that match TRBD1. The CDR3 totals 14 residues. V gave up 4 bases and J gave up 4 bases; unmatched junction bases: 5. This CDR3 reads CASSWDRQSDTQYF. The CDR3, as DNA: TGTGCCAGCAGTTGGGACAGACAATCAGATACGCAGTATTTT.

This sequence joins TRBV4-3 and TRBJ2-7; unclear D gene. Germline V gene data show CDR1 as LGHNA and CDR2 as YSLEER. V was trimmed by 1 base and J by 3 bases, leaving 13 bases between them. CDR3 size: 15 residues. The CDR3 coding sequence is TGCGCCAGCAGCCAAGGAGTGGTTACCCTCTACGAGCAGTACTTC. It yields the protein CASSQGVVTLYEQYF.

The chain employs TRBV3-1 and TRBJ2-5; D is unclear. The CDR3 extends over 15 amino acids. The germline V gene has CDR1 LGHDT and CDR2 YNNKEL (reference sequence). The ends were cut back, 5 bases at V and 0 bases at J, with 13 bases in the middle. The CDR3 protein is CASSSTPTYQETQYF. CDR3 coding DNA: TGTGCCAGCAGCTCGACTCCCACGTACCAAGAGACCCAGTACTTC.

This clonotype was seen ten or more times. The chain joins TRBV4-3 to TRBJ2-1; tentatively, D is TRBD1 or TRBD2 (5 bases each). This CDR3 has 13 residues. V was shortened by 8 bases and J by 7 bases, with 15 bases between the two germline ends. CDR1 LGHNA and CDR2 YSLEER come from the germline V gene. The CDR3: CASRDVGRNEQFF. CDR3 bases: TGCGCCAGCCGGGACGTTGGAAGGAATGAGCAGTTCTTC.

This sequence joins TRBV5-1 and TRBJ2-7, with 7 bases that match TRBD2. The CDR3 covers 14 residues. Germline V lookup: CDR1 SGHRS, CDR2 YFSETQ. The trim removed 4 bases at V and 2 bases at J, leaving 6 bases unmatched. CDR3 DNA sequence: TGCGCCAGCAGCCCCGGGACTAACACCTACGAGCAGTACTTC. Amino acid sequence: CASSPGTNTYEQYF.

CDR3 bases: TGTGCCAGCAGCCAAGGACTAGCGGGAGTCCGATCCTACAATGAGCAGTTCTTC. Its protein is CASSQGLAGVRSYNEQFF. The rearrangement uses TRBV4-2 and TRBJ2-1, with 12 bases identical to TRBD2. Germline loops: CDR1 LGHNA, CDR2 YNFKEQ. CDR3 length: 18 amino acids. V lost 1 base to trimming and J lost 1 base; unmatched junction nucleotides: 5.

The CDR3, as DNA: TGCAGTGAGGGTCTCTCCGATACGCAGTATTTT. Its translation is CSEGLSDTQYF. The chain links TRBV20-1 to TRBJ2-3; D uncertain. V lost 7 bases, J lost 6 bases, and 11 bases lay in between. Germline CDR1 reads DFQATT; CDR2 reads SNEGSKA (reference sequence). The length of the CDR3 is 11 residues.

This clonotype was observed at least ten times. The chain couples TRBV5-1 to TRBJ2-7; D tentatively fits TRBD1 or TRBD2 (5 bases each). The germline CDR1 and CDR2 sequences are SGHRS and YFSETQ. Between the trimmed V and J ends, which lost 4 bases and 6 bases, there was a span of 17 bases. CDR3 length: 14 amino acids. The CDR3 DNA reads TGCGCCAGCAGCCACACGGGACGTCTGCTCGAGCAGTACTTC. Its protein is CASSHTGRLLEQYF.

This chain uses TRBV27 with TRBJ2-7, with TRBD2 matching 9 bases. Germline CDR1 MNHEY, CDR2 SMNVEV (reference sequence). Losses at the gene ends were 4 bases for V and 2 bases for J; bases not matched to a gene: 9. This CDR3 has 16 residues. CDR3 sequence: CASSSGTSRLTYEQYF. CDR3 DNA: TGTGCCAGCAGTTCAGGGACTAGCAGGCTAACCTACGAGCAGTACTTC.

This clonotype was counted at least ten times. The chain joins TRBV6-2 or TRBV6-3 to TRBJ2-1; 12 bases match TRBD2. CDR3 length: 12 residues. CDR1 is MNHEY, CDR2 SVGEGT, per germline. The trim removed 6 bases at V and 10 bases at J, leaving 1 base unmatched. This chain's CDR3 is CASRTSGREQFF. The CDR3 coding sequence is TGTGCCAGCAGAACTAGCGGGAGGGAGCAGTTCTTC.

This clonotype turned up a few times. V is TRBV5-6 and J is TRBJ2-1; 14 nucleotides align to TRBD2. J gave up 4 bases and V 2 bases, and 5 bases lay outside the gene matches. Germline loops: CDR1 SGHDT, CDR2 YYEEEE. The length of the CDR3 is 17 residues. The DNA for the CDR3 is TGTGCCAGCAGCTTTCGACTAGCGGGAGGGAGATACAATGAGCAGTTCTTC. It is translated as CASSFRLAGGRYNEQFF.

This clonotype was counted a few times. The rearrangement uses TRBV7-2 and TRBJ1-6; no clear D gene. V shed 0 bases and J shed 7 bases, with 4 bases lying between them. This CDR3 is built from 13 residues. Looked up from germline, CDR1 is SGHTA and CDR2 is FQGNSA. For the CDR3, the DNA is TGTGCCAGCAGCTTAGCGAACAATTCACCCCTCCACTTT. This translates into CASSLANNSPLHF.

This clonotype occurred a few times. Written as DNA, the CDR3 is TGTGCCAGCAGCCAAGAGAGGGCCGGGGAGACCCAGTACTTC. It is translated as CASSQERAGETQYF. This chain joins TRBV4-2 and TRBJ2-5; weak D call: TRBD2 (5 bases). From germline, CDR1 is LGHNA and CDR2 YNFKEQ. Between the trimmed V and J ends, which lost 0 bases and 5 bases, there was a span of 10 bases. CDR3 length: 14 residues.

V gene TRBV27 combines with J gene TRBJ2-7; 12 nucleotides line up with TRBD2. Germline loops: CDR1 MNHEY, CDR2 SMNVEV (reference sequence). Losses at the gene ends were 8 bases for V and 2 bases for J; bases not matched to a gene: 13. The CDR3 is 17 residues long. CDR3 residues: CASRSSGRVLQPYEQYF. In nucleotides, the CDR3 is TGTGCCAGCCGATCTAGCGGGAGGGTCCTACAACCCTACGAGCAGTACTTC.

The chain combines TRBV12-3 or TRBV12-4 with TRBJ2-7, with D unclear. The CDR3 totals 12 residues. Trimming stripped 4 bases from V and 3 bases from J, with 7 bases between. The CDR3 region is CASSSTFYEQYF. The CDR3 bases are TGTGCCAGCAGTTCGACTTTCTACGAGCAGTACTTC.

This clonotype was seen once. The V call is TRBV19, the J call TRBJ2-1; 8 bases are a match to TRBD2. Per germline, CDR1 LNHDA and CDR2 SQIVND (reference sequence). The CDR3 totals 14 residues. J was trimmed by 4 bases and V by 8 bases; bases with no gene match: 7. For the CDR3, the DNA is TGTGCCAGTCAAACTAGCGGCAGGTACAATGAGCAGTTCTTC. It yields the protein CASQTSGRYNEQFF. The full variable domain, rest sourced from reference TRBV19 and TRBJ2-1, is DGGITQSPKYLFRKEGQNVTLSCEQNLNHDAMYWYRQDPGQGLRLIYYSQIVNDFQKGDIAEGYSVSREKKESFPLTVTSAQKNPTAFYLCASQTSGRYNEQFFGPGTRLTVL.

The genes are TRBV7-9 and TRBJ2-1; D gene uncertain. V was trimmed by 5 bases and J by 4 bases, leaving 21 bases between them. Per the germline V gene, CDR1 is SEHNR and CDR2 is FQNEAQ (reference sequence). The CDR3 is made up of 17 amino acids. CDR3 amino acids: CASSPPVPDGPYNEQFF. In DNA, the CDR3 is TGTGCCAGCAGCCCCCCTGTCCCGGACGGACCTTACAATGAGCAGTTCTTC.

This clonotype was detected a few times. V gene TRBV11-2 combines with J gene TRBJ2-1, with D tentatively TRBD2 (5 bases). Looked up from germline, CDR1 is SGHAT and CDR2 is FQNNGV. Trimming cost V 5 bases and J 0 bases, with 14 bases left between them. The CDR3 runs 16 residues. CDR3 DNA sequence: TGTGCCAGCAGCGAGAGGACTGGAGGCTCCTACAATGAGCAGTTCTTC. Protein sequence: CASSERTGGSYNEQFF.

V gene TRBV10-3 combines with J gene TRBJ2-3; the D gene could be TRBD1 or TRBD2 (6 bases each). The CDR3 sequence is 12 residues long. Germline CDR1 ENHRY, CDR2 SYGVKD. V lost 8 bases, J lost 6 bases, and 12 bases lay in between. The DNA for the CDR3 is TGTGCCATCCGCCAAGGGGGGGATACGCAGTATTTT. Protein: CAIRQGGDTQYF.

This clonotype was seen a handful of times. The CDR3 DNA reads TGCGCCAGCAGCCAAGCGACTAGCGGGAGAAGCAATGTAAATGAGCAGTTCTTC. This translates into CASSQATSGRSNVNEQFF. The chain is built from TRBV4-3 and TRBJ2-1, with TRBD2 identical over 12 bases. Germline V lookup: CDR1 LGHNA, CDR2 YSLEER. The ends lost 1 base at V and 7 bases at J; junction bases unmatched: 11. The length of the CDR3 is 18 residues.

The chain carries TRBV7-2 and TRBJ2-3; no firm D call. CDR3 length: 15 amino acids. Germline CDR1 SGHTA, CDR2 FQGNSA. The ends were cut back, 0 bases at V and 3 bases at J, with 10 bases in the middle. The CDR3 nucleotides read TGTGCCAGCAGCTTAGCGGGTAAACGGACAGATACGCAGTATTTT. As protein: CASSLAGKRTDTQYF.